The next 10 T cell receptor beta chains were all read from a single sample in a study of CD8 T cells in Susac syndrome. Random hexamers served to reverse transcribe about 0.5 to 1 ug RNA. Via MiXCR, TCRdb re-called the immunoSEQ multiplex PCR reads, giving one row per CDR3 protein. The sample lists under 200,000 distinct CDR3 sequences, around 94% occurring once. Specimen: CD4+ T cells from PBMCs. These TCRs come from a human donor in good health.

This chain joins TRBV6-6 and TRBJ2-7; possible D gene TRBD1, 5 bases. This CDR3 contains 15 residues. Germline CDR1 MNHNY, CDR2 SVGAGI (reference sequence). The V end was cut by 2 bases, the J end by 2 bases, with 13 bases between. The CDR3 DNA is TGTGCCAGCAGTTACCCCCGGTACAGGACCTACGAGCAGTACTTC. Its protein product is CASSYPRYRTYEQYF.

The chain carries TRBV28 and TRBJ2-7, with a weak D call TRBD2 (6 bases). V lost 5 bases to trimming and J lost 7 bases, with 12 bases between them. The CDR3 runs to 12 residues. Germline V gene lookup returns CDR1 MDHEN and CDR2 SYDVKM. CDR3 bases: TGTGCCAGCAGTGGGGGGACGGGGGAGCAGTACTTC. Its protein is CASSGGTGEQYF.

The V call is TRBV12-3 or TRBV12-4, the J call TRBJ1-6; maybe TRBD1 (5 bases). The CDR3 consists of 11 residues. V lost 9 bases and J 14 bases, leaving 14 bases between the germline ends. The CDR3 sequence: CASGTPVSLHF. The CDR3 DNA sequence: TGTGCCAGTGGGACCCCGGTGTCCCTCCACTTT.

V is TRBV29-1 and J is TRBJ2-5; 8 bases map to TRBD1. This CDR3 is built from 12 residues. V was clipped by 7 bases and J by 5 bases; unmatched bases: 6. The germline V gene has CDR1 SQVTM and CDR2 ANQGSEA. CDR3 DNA: TGCAGCGCCGACCGACAGGGGGAGACCCAGTACTTC. Its translation: CSADRQGETQYF. Using reference TRBV29-1 and TRBJ2-5 for the parts outside the CDR3, the full variable domain is SAVISQKPSRDICQRGTSLTIQCQVDSQVTMMFWYRQQPGQSLTLIATANQGSEATYESGFVIDKFPISRPNLTFSTLTVSNMSPEDSSIYLCSADRQGETQYFGPGTRLLVL.

This clonotype is a singleton in its sample. V and J are TRBV2 and TRBJ2-2; tentatively, D is TRBD1 (6 bases). The V and J ends lost 7 bases and 6 bases respectively, with 9 bases between them. The CDR3 spans 12 residues. The germline gives CDR1 SNHLY, CDR2 FYNNEI. The CDR3 region is CASNWGPGELFF. In DNA form, the CDR3 reads TGTGCCAGCAATTGGGGGCCCGGGGAGCTGTTTTTT. The full variable domain, in which reference TRBV2 and TRBJ2-2 provide the parts outside the CDR3, is EPEVTQTPSHQVTQMGQEVILRCVPISNHLYFYWYRQILGQKVEFLVSFYNNEISEKSEIFDDQFSVERPDGSNFTLKIRSTKLEDSAMYFCASNWGPGELFFGEGSRLTVL.

The chain couples TRBV20-1 to TRBJ1-2; D is undetermined. Per germline, CDR1 DFQATT and CDR2 SNEGSKA (reference sequence). The CDR3 contains 11 residues. V was pared by 3 bases and J by 4 bases, with 6 bases between. CDR3 region: CSARTTYGYTF. The CDR3 nucleotides read TGCAGTGCTAGGACGACCTATGGCTACACCTTC.

In this sample, this clonotype turned up a few times. The chain is built from TRBV28 and TRBJ2-3; D ambiguous. The CDR3 is made up of 14 amino acids. Germline V gene lookup returns CDR1 MDHEN and CDR2 SYDVKM. Trimming removed 4 bases from V and 0 bases from J, with 8 bases in between. The CDR3 coding sequence is TGTGCCAGCAGTTCCCCCGGGAGCACAGATACGCAGTATTTT. Protein product: CASSSPGSTDTQYF.

This sequence joins TRBV5-1 and TRBJ2-3, with D unclear. Per the germline V gene, CDR1 is SGHRS and CDR2 is YFSETQ. CDR3 length equals 14 residues. V was trimmed by 0 bases and J by 6 bases, leaving 11 bases between them. DNA for the CDR3: TGCGCCAGCAGCTTGGCCGGAAGTGGGGATACGCAGTATTTT. Its protein product is CASSLAGSGDTQYF.

This clonotype was found once. The CDR3 DNA reads as TGTGCCAGCAGCCCCAAACCCGGGACGCTCCTCAACGAGCAGTACTTC. Translating gives CASSPKPGTLLNEQYF. The chain combines TRBV7-9 with TRBJ2-7; D is possibly TRBD1 or TRBD2 (5 bases each). The CDR3 runs to 16 residues. V was clipped by 5 bases and J by 5 bases, with 22 bases between them. CDR1 is SEHNR and CDR2 is FQNEAQ in the germline V gene (reference sequence).

The DNA for the CDR3 is TGTGCCAGCAGCTTAGAAGGCGGGGCTAGCACAGATACGCAGTATTTT. It translates to CASSLEGGASTDTQYF. The genes are TRBV7-9 and TRBJ2-3; weak D call: TRBD2 (6 bases). Germline CDR1 and CDR2: SEHNR and FQNEAQ (reference sequence). The V and J ends lost 1 base and 0 bases respectively, with 11 bases between them. The CDR3 is 16 amino acids.